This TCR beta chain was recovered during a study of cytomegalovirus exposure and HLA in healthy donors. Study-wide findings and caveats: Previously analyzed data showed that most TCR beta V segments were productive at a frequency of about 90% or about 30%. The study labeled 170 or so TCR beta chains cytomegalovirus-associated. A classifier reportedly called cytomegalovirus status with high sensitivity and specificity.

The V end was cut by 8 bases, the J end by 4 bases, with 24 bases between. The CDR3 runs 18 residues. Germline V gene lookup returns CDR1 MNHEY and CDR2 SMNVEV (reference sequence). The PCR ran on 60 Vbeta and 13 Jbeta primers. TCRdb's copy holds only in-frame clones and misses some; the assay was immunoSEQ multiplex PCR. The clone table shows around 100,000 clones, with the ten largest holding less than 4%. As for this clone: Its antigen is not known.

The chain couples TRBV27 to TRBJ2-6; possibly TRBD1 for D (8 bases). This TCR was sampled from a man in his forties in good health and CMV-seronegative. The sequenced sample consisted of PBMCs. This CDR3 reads CASGRTGRGTWGANVLTF. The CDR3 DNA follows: TGTGCCAGCGGACGGACAGGGAGGGGGACGTGGGGGGCCAACGTCCTGACTTTC.